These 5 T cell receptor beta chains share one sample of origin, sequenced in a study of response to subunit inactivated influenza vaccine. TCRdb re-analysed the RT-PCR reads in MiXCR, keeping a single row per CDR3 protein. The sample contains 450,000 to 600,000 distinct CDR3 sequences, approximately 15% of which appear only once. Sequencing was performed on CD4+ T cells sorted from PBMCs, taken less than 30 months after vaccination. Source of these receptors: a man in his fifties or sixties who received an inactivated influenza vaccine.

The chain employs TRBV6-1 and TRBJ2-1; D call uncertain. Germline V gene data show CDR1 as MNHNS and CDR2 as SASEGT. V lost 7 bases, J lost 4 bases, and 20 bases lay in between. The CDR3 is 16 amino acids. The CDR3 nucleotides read TGTGCCAGCACCGAGTCTCACTCTTTGGGGTACAATGAGCAGTTCTTC. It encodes CASTESHSLGYNEQFF.

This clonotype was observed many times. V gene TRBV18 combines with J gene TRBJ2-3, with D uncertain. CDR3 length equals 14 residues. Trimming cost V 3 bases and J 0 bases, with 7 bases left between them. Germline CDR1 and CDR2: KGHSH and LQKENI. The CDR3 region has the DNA TGTGCCAGCTCACCTCTTCCTAGCACAGATACGCAGTATTTT. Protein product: CASSPLPSTDTQYF.

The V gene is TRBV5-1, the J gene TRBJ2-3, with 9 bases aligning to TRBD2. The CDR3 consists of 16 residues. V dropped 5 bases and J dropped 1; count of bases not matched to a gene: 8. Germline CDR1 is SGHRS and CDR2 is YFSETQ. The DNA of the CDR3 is TGCGCCAGCAGTTCCGGACTAGCGCTGGGCACAGATACGCAGTATTTT. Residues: CASSSGLALGTDTQYF.

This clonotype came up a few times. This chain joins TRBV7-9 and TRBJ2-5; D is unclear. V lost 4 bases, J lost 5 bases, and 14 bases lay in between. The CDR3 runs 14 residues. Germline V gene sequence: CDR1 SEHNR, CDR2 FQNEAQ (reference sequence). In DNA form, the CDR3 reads TGTGCCAGCAGCTACCTCCGAAACGCGGAGACCCAGTACTTC. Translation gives CASSYLRNAETQYF.

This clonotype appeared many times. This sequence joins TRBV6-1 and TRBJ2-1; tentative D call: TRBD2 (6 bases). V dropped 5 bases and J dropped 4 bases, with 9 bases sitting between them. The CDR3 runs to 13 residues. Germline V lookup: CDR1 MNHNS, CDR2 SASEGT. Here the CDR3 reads CASSRGMYNEQFF. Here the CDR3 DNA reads TGTGCCAGCAGTCGGGGGATGTACAATGAGCAGTTCTTC.